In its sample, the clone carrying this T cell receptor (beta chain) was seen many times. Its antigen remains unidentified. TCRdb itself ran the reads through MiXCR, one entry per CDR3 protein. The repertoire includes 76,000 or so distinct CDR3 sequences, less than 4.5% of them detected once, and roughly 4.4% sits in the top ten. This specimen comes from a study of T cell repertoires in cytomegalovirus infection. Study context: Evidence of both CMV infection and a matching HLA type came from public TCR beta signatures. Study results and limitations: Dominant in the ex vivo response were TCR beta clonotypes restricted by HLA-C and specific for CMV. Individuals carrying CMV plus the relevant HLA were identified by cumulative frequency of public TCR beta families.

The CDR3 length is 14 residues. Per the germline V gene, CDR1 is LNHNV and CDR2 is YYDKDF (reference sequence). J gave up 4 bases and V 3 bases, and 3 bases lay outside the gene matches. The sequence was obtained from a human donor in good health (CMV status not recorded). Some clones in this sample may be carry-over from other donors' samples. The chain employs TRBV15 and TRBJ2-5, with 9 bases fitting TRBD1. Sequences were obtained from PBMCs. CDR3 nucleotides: TGTGCCACCAGCAGGGACAGGGGCGGAGAGACCCAGTACTTC. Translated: CATSRDRGGETQYF.